The sequence of this T cell receptor (beta chain) was determined in a study of vaccination and CD4 T cells after COVID-19. Across the whole study: Post-vaccine sampling followed dose two by a median approximately 70 days (range 14 to 241).

About this clonotype: The antigen is unknown.

The sample's treatment: 10-day PBMC culture with coronavirus spike peptide pools or control peptides (ViraFEST assay). Fresh IL-2 medium was used to replace half of the medium on days 3 and 7. The CDR3 spans 14 residues. Germline lookup yields CDR1 KGHDR and CDR2 SFDVKD. V shed 0 bases and J shed 0 bases, with 3 bases lying between them. Sequence data for DNA of cultured CD4+ T cells were generated by the Oncomine TCR Beta short-read assay. TCRdb passed the PCR reads through MiXCR, listing each CDR3 protein once. Here the sample spans 22,000 or so distinct CDR3 sequences, 45% to 60% being singletons. The chain has TRBV24-1 and TRBJ2-3, with unresolved D. The sequenced sample consisted of CD4+ T cells from blood, cultured in vitro. This clonotype originated in a human donor who had recovered from COVID-19. The DNA for the CDR3 is TGTGCCACCAGTGATTTGCGGAGCACAGATACGCAGTATTTT. It codes for CATSDLRSTDTQYF.